This T cell receptor (beta chain) appears in the sequencing data of a study of shared T cell receptors in the human thymus. The assay was immunoSEQ multiplex PCR, and TCRdb's table has in-frame clones only and misses some. Among roughly 68,000 clones listed, about 96% were seen once. V shed 6 bases, J shed 7 bases, and the junction held 7 bases outside the gene matches. The CDR3 spans 15 residues. Germline-derived CDR1 and CDR2 are LNHDA and SQIVND (reference sequence). The TCR was taken from a human donor. The sample taken for sequencing was thymocytes. The chain is built from TRBV19 and TRBJ2-4, with 12 bases lining up with TRBD1. This CDR3 reads CASRKGQGAGNIQYF. The CDR3 coding sequence is TGTGCCAGTAGGAAGGGACAGGGGGCGGGTAACATTCAGTACTTC.